This TCR beta chain was sequenced for a study of identical twins. The V gene lost 2 bases and the J gene lost 3 bases, with 13 bases spanning the gap. Germline CDR1 reads SGHAT; CDR2 reads FQNNGV. This CDR3 comprises 15 residues. From the 5' RACE reads, TCRdb called clonotypes with MiXCR, one entry per CDR3 protein. The sample shows about 720,000 distinct CDR3 sequences, over 15% of them seen only once. The data also belong to a second study, concerning T cells expressing NK-cell markers.

This chain joins TRBV11-2 and TRBJ2-5; possible D gene TRBD2, 6 bases. The sequenced sample consisted of PBMCs. The sequence was collected from a young woman in good health. The CDR3, as DNA: TGTGCCAGCAGCTTATTTTTGCGGGGCGAAGAGACCCAGTACTTC. Encoded protein: CASSLFLRGEETQYF.